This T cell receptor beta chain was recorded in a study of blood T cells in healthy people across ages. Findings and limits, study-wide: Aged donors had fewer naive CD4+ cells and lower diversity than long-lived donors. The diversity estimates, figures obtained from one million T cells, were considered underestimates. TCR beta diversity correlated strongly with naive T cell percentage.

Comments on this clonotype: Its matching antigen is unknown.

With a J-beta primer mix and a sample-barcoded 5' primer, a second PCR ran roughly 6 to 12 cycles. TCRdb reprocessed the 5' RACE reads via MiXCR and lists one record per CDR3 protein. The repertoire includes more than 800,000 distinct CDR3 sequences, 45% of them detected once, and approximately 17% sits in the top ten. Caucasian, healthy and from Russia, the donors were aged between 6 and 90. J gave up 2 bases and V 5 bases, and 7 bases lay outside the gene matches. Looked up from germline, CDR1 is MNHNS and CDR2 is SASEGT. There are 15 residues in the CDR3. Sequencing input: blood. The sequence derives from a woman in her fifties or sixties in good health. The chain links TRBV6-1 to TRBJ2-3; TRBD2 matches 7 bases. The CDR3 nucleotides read TGTGCCAGCAGTTGGGAGGGACTCCTCACAGATACGCAGTATTTT. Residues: CASSWEGLLTDTQYF.